These 14 T cell receptor beta chains were all obtained from the same sample, sequenced in a study of cytomegalovirus exposure and HLA in healthy donors. The PCR ran on 60 Vbeta and 13 Jbeta primers. Repertoires were generated with immunoSEQ multiplex PCR, while TCRdb's copy carries only in-frame clones and drops some. Here the sample spans 150,000 to 200,000 clones, about 64% being singletons. Input material: PBMCs. Receptors were obtained from a man in his fifties in good health and CMV-seronegative.

This clone showed up just a few times. The chain is built from TRBV6-1 and TRBJ2-5; no firm D call. V was pared by 6 bases and J by 5 bases, with 10 bases between. Germline V gene data show CDR1 as MNHNS and CDR2 as SASEGT. There are 12 residues in the CDR3. This CDR3 is CASSYWAETQYF. Written as DNA, the CDR3 is TGTGCCAGCAGCTACTGGGCCGAGACCCAGTACTTC.

This clone was seen only a few times. The V call is TRBV4-3, the J call TRBJ1-4; TRBD1 matches at 8 bases. Germline-derived CDR1 and CDR2 are LGHNA and YSLEER. The CDR3 has 14 amino acids. V was pared by 4 bases and J by 7 bases, with 5 bases of the junction left unmatched. For the CDR3, the DNA is TGCGCCAGCAGCCCGGACAGGGTTAGTGAAAAACTGTTTTTT. Its protein is CASSPDRVSEKLFF.

This chain connects TRBV19 to TRBJ1-2; tentative D call: TRBD1 (5 bases). V gave up 7 bases and J gave up 4 bases, with 13 bases separating them. Germline loops: CDR1 LNHDA, CDR2 SQIVND (reference sequence). This CDR3 region has 13 residues. Here the CDR3 DNA reads TGTGCCAGTACGCAGGGAAACCTCTATGGCTACACCTTC. Its translation is CASTQGNLYGYTF.

The chain uses TRBV28 and TRBJ1-5; possibly TRBD1 for D (5 bases). Germline V CDR1 and CDR2: MDHEN, SYDVKM. V was pared by 7 bases and J by 2 bases, with 18 bases between. The CDR3 totals 16 residues. The chain's CDR3 is CASTVYVARGNQPQHF. The DNA of the CDR3 is TGTGCCAGCACAGTTTATGTGGCCAGGGGCAATCAGCCCCAGCATTTT.

A single count supports this clone. The rearrangement joins TRBV19 to TRBJ2-2; D is perhaps TRBD1 (5 bases). The length of the CDR3 is 14 residues. Germline V gene data show CDR1 as LNHDA and CDR2 as SQIVND (reference sequence). Trimming took 6 bases from V and 0 from J, leaving 8 bases between them. This CDR3 reads CASRQGPNTGELFF. CDR3 DNA sequence: TGTGCCAGTAGGCAGGGCCCGAACACCGGGGAGCTGTTTTTT. The full variable domain, completed using reference TRBV19 and TRBJ2-2, is DGGITQSPKYLFRKEGQNVTLSCEQNLNHDAMYWYRQDPGQGLRLIYYSQIVNDFQKGDIAEGYSVSREKKESFPLTVTSAQKNPTAFYLCASRQGPNTGELFFGEGSRLTVL.

This chain connects TRBV7-2 to TRBJ2-6, with D perhaps TRBD2 (7 bases). Deletions cut 7 bases from V and 5 bases from J, with 15 bases between. The germline gives CDR1 SGHTA, CDR2 FQGNSA. The CDR3 runs 15 residues. The chain's CDR3 is CASTKGGGRANVLTF. CDR3 in DNA: TGTGCCAGCACCAAGGGGGGGGGCCGGGCCAACGTCCTGACTTTC.

In this sample, this clone turned up a few times. This chain uses TRBV10-3 with TRBJ1-2; a possible D gene is TRBD1 (5 bases). CDR1 is ENHRY and CDR2 is SYGVKD in the germline V gene. Trimming pared 6 bases from V and 6 bases from J, leaving 11 bases between. The CDR3 runs 12 residues. The CDR3 DNA reads TGTGCCATCAGCCCAACAGGAGATGGCTACACCTTC. It translates to CAISPTGDGYTF.

This clone appeared a single time. J is TRBJ1-1 and V is TRBV5-6; 8 bases line up with TRBD1. Germline loops: CDR1 SGHDT, CDR2 YYEEEE. This CDR3 is built from 16 residues. Trimming removed 3 bases from V and 0 bases from J; junction bases left unmatched: 7. The CDR3 sequence: CASSWGGDRMNTEAFF. The DNA of the CDR3 is TGTGCCAGCAGCTGGGGGGGGGACAGGATGAACACTGAAGCTTTCTTT.

The chain links TRBV7-9 to TRBJ1-1; D is unresolved. V lost 0 bases to trimming and J lost 0 bases, with 2 bases between them. The CDR3 is 13 residues long. Germline-derived CDR1 and CDR2 are SEHNR and FQNEAQ (reference sequence). CDR3 sequence (DNA): TGTGCCAGCAGCTTAGCCTTGAACACTGAAGCTTTCTTT. Protein sequence: CASSLALNTEAFF.

The chain combines TRBV6-5 with TRBJ2-3; no firm D call. The V gene lost 6 bases and the J gene lost 2 bases, with 12 bases spanning the gap. The CDR3 loop spans 14 amino acids. Germline V gives CDR1 MNHEY, CDR2 SVGAGI. The CDR3 protein is CASSPLGSTDTQYF. In DNA, the CDR3 is TGTGCCAGCAGCCCGCTAGGTTCCACAGATACGCAGTATTTT.

V usage is TRBV6-1 and J usage is TRBJ2-7; 13 bases align to TRBD2. The CDR3 loop spans 17 amino acids. The V gene end was trimmed by 3 bases and the J gene end by 4 bases; junction bases not matched to a gene: 9. Germline V lookup: CDR1 MNHNS, CDR2 SASEGT. In DNA form, the CDR3 reads TGTGCCAGCAGTGATTACGCCGGGACTAGCGGGGTTTACGAGCAGTACTTC. This translates into CASSDYAGTSGVYEQYF.

CDR3 nucleotides: TGTGCCACCGCATTCAGGGGCGGGGGGGAAAAACTGTTTTTT. It yields the protein CATAFRGGGEKLFF. The V call is TRBV11-2, the J call TRBJ1-4; D possibly corresponds to TRBD1 (6 bases). The CDR3 totals 14 residues. V was pared by 10 bases and J by 8 bases, with 20 bases between. Germline assignment: CDR1 SGHAT and CDR2 FQNNGV. The whole variable domain, filled in from reference TRBV11-2 and TRBJ1-4, reads EAGVAQSPRYKIIEKRQSVAFWCNPISGHATLYWYQQILGQGPKLLIQFQNNGVVDDSQLPKDRFSAERLKGVDSTLKIQPAKLEDSAVYLCATAFRGGGEKLFFGSGTQLSVL.

The J gene is TRBJ2-5, the V gene TRBV7-2, with D possibly TRBD2 on 6 matching bases. Germline assignment: CDR1 SGHTA and CDR2 FQGNSA. The CDR3 has 15 residues. The V end lost 0 bases, the J end lost 5 bases, and 13 bases lay between the germline ends. DNA of the CDR3: TGTGCCAGCAGCTTAGCAGGGACTCGGGAGGAGACCCAGTACTTC. It is translated as CASSLAGTREETQYF.

CDR3 amino acids: CATAWTANTEAFF. The CDR3 DNA sequence: TGTGCCACGGCTTGGACAGCCAACACTGAAGCTTTCTTT. The genes are TRBV19 and TRBJ1-1; maybe TRBD1 (6 bases). Per germline, CDR1 LNHDA and CDR2 SQIVND (reference sequence). Trimming took off 10 bases at V and 2 bases at J, with 14 bases between the two ends. The CDR3 totals 13 residues. Together with reference TRBV19 and TRBJ1-1, the CDR3 gives the full variable domain: DGGITQSPKYLFRKEGQNVTLSCEQNLNHDAMYWYRQDPGQGLRLIYYSQIVNDFQKGDIAEGYSVSREKKESFPLTVTSAQKNPTAFYLCATAWTANTEAFFGQGTRLTVV.